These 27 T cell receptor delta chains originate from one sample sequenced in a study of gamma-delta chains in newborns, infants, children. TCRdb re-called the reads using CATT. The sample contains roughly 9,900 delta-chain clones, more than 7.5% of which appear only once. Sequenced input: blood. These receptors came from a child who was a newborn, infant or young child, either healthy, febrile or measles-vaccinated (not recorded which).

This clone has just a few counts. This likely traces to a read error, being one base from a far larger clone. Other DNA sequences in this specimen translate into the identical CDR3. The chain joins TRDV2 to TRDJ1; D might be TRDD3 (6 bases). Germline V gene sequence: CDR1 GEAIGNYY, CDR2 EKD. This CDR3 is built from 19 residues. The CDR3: CACDTLGPTGAGYTDKLIF. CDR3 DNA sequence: TGTGCCTGTGACACGCTGGGGCCTACGGGGGCGGGGTACACAGATAAACTCATCTTT.

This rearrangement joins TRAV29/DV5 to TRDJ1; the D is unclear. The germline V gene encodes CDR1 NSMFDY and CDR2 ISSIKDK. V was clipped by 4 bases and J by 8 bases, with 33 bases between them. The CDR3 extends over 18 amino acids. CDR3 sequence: CAASPGGYASGPLRKLIF. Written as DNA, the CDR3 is TGTGCAGCATCTCCAGGAGGTTACGCATCGGGCCCTTTGAGGAAACTCATCTTT.

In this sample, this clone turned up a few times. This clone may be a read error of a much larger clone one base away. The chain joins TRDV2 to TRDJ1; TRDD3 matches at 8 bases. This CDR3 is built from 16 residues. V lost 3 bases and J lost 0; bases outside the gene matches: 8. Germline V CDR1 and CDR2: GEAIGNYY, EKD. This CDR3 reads CACDVLGARYTDKLIF. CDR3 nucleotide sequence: TGTGCCTGTGACGTACTGGGGGCCCGGTACACCGATAAACTCATCTTT.

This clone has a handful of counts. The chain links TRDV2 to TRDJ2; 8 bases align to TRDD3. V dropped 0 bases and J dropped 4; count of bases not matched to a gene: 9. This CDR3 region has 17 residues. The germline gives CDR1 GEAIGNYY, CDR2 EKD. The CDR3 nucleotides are TGTGCCTGTGACACCTTGGGGGGGATAGAGAGGACAGCACAACTCTTCTTT. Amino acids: CACDTLGGIERTAQLFF.

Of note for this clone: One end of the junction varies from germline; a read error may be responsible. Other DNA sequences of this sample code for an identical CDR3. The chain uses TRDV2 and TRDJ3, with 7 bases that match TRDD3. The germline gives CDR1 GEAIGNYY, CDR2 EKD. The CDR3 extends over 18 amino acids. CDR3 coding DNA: TGTGCCTGTGACCCTGCTGGGGGTAGCTCCTGGGACACTCGACAGATGTTTTTC. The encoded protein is CACDPAGGSSWDTRQMFF.

The CDR3, as DNA: TGTGCCTGTGGCCCGGTTCGGAGTACTGGGGGTCGACGCTACACCGATAAACTCATCTTT. Its translation is CACGPVRSTGGRRYTDKLIF. V usage is TRDV2 and J usage is TRDJ1, with TRDD3 matching 8 bases. Germline CDR1 is GEAIGNYY and CDR2 is EKD. V lost 5 bases and J lost 0; bases outside the gene matches: 22. The CDR3 contains 20 residues.

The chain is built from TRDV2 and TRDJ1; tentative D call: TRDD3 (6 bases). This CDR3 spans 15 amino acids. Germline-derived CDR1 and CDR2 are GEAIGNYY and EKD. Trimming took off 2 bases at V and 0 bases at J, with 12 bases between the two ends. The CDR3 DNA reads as TGTGCCTGTGACAAGAGGGGGAAATACACCGATAAACTCATCTTT. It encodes CACDKRGKYTDKLIF.

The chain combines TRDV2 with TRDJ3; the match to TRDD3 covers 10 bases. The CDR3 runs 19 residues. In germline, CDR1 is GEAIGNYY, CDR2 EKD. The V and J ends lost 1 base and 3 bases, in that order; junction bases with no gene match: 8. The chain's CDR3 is CACDTYWGIPHWDTRQMFF. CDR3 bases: TGTGCCTGTGACACGTACTGGGGGATTCCCCACTGGGACACCCGACAGATGTTTTTC.

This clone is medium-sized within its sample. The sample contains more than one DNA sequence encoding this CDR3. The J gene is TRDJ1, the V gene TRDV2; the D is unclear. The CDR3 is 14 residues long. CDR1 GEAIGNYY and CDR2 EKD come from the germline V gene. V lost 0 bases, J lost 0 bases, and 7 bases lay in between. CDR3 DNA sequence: TGTGCCTGTGACACCGTAGGCTACACCGATAAACTCATCTTT. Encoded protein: CACDTVGYTDKLIF.

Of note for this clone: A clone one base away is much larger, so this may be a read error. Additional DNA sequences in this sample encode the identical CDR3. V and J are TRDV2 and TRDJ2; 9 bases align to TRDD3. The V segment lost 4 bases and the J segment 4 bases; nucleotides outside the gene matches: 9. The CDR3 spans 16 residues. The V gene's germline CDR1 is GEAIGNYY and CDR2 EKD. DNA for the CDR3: TGTGCCTGTGATACCGTGGGGGGGATACCGACAGCACAACTCTTCTTT. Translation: CACDTVGGIPTAQLFF.

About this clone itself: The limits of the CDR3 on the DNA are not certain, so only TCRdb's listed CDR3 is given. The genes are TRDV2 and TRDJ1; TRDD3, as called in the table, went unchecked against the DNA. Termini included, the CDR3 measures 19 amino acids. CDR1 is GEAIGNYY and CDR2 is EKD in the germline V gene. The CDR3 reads CACDPLSGKFRLGENKLIF.

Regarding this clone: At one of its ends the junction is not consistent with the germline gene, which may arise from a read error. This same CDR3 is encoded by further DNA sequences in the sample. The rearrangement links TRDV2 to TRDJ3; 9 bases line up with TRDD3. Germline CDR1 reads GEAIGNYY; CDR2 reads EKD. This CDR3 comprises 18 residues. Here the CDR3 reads CACDSTGGSSWDTRQMFF. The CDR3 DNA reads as TGTGCCTGTGACAGTACTGGGGGAAGCTCCTGGGACACCCGACAGATGTTCTTC.

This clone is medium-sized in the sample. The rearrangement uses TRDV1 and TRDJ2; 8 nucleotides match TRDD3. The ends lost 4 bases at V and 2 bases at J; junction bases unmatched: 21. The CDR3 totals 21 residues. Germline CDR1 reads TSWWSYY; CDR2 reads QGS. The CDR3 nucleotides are TGTGCTCTTGGGGTTCGGCTAGTTGCGGGATACGCACCCCAATTGACAGCACAACTCTTCTTT. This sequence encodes CALGVRLVAGYAPQLTAQLFF.

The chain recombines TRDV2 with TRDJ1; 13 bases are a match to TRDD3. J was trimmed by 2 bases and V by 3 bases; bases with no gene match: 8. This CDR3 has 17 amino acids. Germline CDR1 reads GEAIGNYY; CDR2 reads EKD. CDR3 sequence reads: CACDRLLGDTLTDKLIF. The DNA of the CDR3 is TGTGCCTGTGACCGCCTACTGGGGGATACGCTTACCGATAAACTCATCTTT.

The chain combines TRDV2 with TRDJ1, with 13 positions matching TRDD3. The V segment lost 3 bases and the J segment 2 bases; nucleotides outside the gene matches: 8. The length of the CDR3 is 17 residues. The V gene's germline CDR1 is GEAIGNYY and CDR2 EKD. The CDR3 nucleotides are TGTGCCTGTGACGGTCTTACTGGGGGATACGAGACCGATAAACTCATCTTT. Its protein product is CACDGLTGGYETDKLIF.

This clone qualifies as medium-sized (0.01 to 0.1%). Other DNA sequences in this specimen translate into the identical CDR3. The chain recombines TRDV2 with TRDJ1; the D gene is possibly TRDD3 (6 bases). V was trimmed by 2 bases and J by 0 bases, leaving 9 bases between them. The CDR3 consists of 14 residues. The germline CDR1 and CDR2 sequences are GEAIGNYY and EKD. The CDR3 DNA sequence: TGTGCCTGTGACAGATTGGGGGACACCGATAAACTCATCTTT. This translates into CACDRLGDTDKLIF.

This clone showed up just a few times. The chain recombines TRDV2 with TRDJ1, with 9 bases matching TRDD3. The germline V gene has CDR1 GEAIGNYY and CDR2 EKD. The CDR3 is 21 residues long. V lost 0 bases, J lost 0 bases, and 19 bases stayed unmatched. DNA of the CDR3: TGTGCCTGTGACACCGAATTCGCTACTGGGGGACCACCAGCGGACACCGATAAACTCATCTTT. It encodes CACDTEFATGGPPADTDKLIF.

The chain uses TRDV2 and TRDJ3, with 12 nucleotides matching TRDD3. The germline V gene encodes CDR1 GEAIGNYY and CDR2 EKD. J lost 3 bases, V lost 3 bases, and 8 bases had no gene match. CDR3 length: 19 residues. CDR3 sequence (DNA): TGTGCCTGTGACGATATACTGGGGGATACAGACTGGGACACCCGACAGATGTTTTTC. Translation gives CACDDILGDTDWDTRQMFF.

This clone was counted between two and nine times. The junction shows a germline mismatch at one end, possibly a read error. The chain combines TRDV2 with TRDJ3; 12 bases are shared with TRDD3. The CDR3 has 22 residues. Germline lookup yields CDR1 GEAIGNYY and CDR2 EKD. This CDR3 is CACDTVYTGGYHRSWDTRQMFF. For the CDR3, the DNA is TGTGCCTGTGACACCGTTTATACTGGGGGATACCACCGCTCCTGGGATACCCGACAGATGTTTTTC.

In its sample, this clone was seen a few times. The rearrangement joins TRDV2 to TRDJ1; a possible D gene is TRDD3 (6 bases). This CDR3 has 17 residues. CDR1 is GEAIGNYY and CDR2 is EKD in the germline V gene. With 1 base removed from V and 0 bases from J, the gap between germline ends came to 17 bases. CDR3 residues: CACDTNGDAEYTDKLIF. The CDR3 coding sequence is TGTGCCTGTGACACAAACGGGGATGCCGAGTACACCGATAAACTCATCTTT.

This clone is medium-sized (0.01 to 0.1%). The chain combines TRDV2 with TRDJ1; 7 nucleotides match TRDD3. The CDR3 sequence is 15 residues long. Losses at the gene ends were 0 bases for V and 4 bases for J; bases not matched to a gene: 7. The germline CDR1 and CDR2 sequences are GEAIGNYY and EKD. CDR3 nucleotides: TGTGCCTGTGACACCGTTGGGGGAATCAACGATAAACTCATCTTT. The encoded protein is CACDTVGGINDKLIF.

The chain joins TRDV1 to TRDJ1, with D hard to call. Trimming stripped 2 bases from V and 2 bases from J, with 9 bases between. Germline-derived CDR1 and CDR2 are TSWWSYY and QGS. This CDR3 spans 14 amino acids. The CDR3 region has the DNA TGTGCTCTTGGGGAAATCCTCGGTACCGATAAACTCATCTTT. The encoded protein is CALGEILGTDKLIF.

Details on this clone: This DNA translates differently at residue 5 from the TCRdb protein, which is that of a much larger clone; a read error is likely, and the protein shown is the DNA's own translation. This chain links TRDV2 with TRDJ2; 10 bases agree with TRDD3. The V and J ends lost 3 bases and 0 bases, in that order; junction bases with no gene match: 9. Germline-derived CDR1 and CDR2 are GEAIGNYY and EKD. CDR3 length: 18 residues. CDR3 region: CACDPLGDSPTLTAQLFF. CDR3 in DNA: TGTGCCTGTGACCCACTGGGGGATTCCCCGACTTTGACAGCACAACTCTTCTTT.

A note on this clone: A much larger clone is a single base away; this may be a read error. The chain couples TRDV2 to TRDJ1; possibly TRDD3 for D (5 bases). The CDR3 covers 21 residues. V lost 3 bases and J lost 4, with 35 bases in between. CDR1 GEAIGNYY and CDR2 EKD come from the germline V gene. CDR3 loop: CACDVMTSTGATVPYIDKLIF. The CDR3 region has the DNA TGTGCCTGTGACGTTATGACGAGTACTGGCGCCACAGTCCCATACATCGATAAACTCATCTTT.

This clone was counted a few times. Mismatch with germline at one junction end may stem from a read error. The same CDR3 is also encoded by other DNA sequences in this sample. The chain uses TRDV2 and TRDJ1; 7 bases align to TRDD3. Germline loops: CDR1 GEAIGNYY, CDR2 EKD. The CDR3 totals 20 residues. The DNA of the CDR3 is TGTGCCTGTGACACCGTCCGGGGTAGGGGGATCCTTAAATACACCGATAAACTCATCTTC. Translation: CACDTVRGRGILKYTDKLIF.

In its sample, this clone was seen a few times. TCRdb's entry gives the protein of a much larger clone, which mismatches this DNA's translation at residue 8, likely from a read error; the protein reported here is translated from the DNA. CDR3 sequence reads: CACDLLGTDDKLIF. CDR3 sequence (DNA): TGTGCCTGTGACCTACTGGGGACTGACGATAAACTCATCTTT. The genes are TRDV2 and TRDJ1, with 7 bases that match TRDD3. Trimming at V came to 3 bases and at J to 4 bases, leaving 7 bases not matched to a gene. The germline V gene has CDR1 GEAIGNYY and CDR2 EKD. The CDR3 extends over 14 amino acids.

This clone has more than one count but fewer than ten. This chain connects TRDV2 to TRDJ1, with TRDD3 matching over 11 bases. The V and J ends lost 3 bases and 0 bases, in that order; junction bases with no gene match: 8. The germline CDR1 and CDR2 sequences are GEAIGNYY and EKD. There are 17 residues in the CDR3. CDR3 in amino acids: CACDLLGDTRYTDKLIF. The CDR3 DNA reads TGTGCCTGTGACCTCCTGGGGGATACCCGGTACACCGATAAACTCATCTTT.